The 23 T cell receptor beta chains in this list originate from one sample, sequenced in a study of OX40 agonist ivuxolimab in advanced cancers. Clones were read by immunoSEQ multiplex PCR, and TCRdb kept only the in-frame ones, dropping some. The sample shows under 90,000 clones, 85% to 90% of them seen only once. Specimen: CD4+ or CD8+ T cells sorted from blood, collected in a trial of the OX40 agonist ivuxolimab. Every receptor here comes from an adult with an advanced solid tumor such as melanoma, head and neck, liver or kidney cancer.

V is TRBV7-2 and J is TRBJ2-3; D unclear. This CDR3 is built from 14 residues. The germline V and J ends were trimmed by 5 bases and 0 bases, with 9 bases remaining between them. Looked up from germline, CDR1 is SGHTA and CDR2 is FQGNSA. The CDR3 DNA sequence: TGTGCCAGCAGCCCTTCTGTTAGCACAGATACGCAGTATTTT. Translation gives CASSPSVSTDTQYF.

This chain connects TRBV28 to TRBJ1-2; TRBD1 agrees at 11 bases. Germline-derived CDR1 and CDR2 are MDHEN and SYDVKM. The CDR3 contains 15 residues. Germline trimming cut 6 bases from V and 3 bases from J; bases unmatched to any gene: 6. The CDR3 region is CASSRGDRGDYGYTF. DNA for the CDR3: TGTGCCAGCAGCCGCGGGGACAGGGGGGACTATGGCTACACCTTC.

The chain combines TRBV2 with TRBJ1-5; maybe TRBD1 (5 bases). Deletions cut 7 bases from V and 3 bases from J, with 10 bases between. The CDR3 extends over 13 amino acids. CDR1 and CDR2 from the germline V gene are SNHLY and FYNNEI. The CDR3 DNA reads TGTGCCAGCATGCGACAGAACAATCAGCCCCAGCATTTT. It codes for CASMRQNNQPQHF.

This clone appeared once. This rearrangement joins TRBV10-3 to TRBJ1-1; no reliable D call. V shed 2 bases and J shed 5 bases, with 12 bases lying between them. Germline-derived CDR1 and CDR2 are ENHRY and SYGVKD. This CDR3 contains 14 residues. CDR3 protein: CAISENIGWTEAFF. DNA of the CDR3: TGTGCCATCAGTGAGAACATTGGTTGGACTGAAGCTTTCTTT.

The chain links TRBV5-1 to TRBJ1-5; maybe TRBD1 (5 bases). Germline assignment: CDR1 SGHRS and CDR2 YFSETQ. Trimming took 7 bases from V and 5 from J, leaving 19 bases between them. This CDR3 is 15 amino acids long. The CDR3 bases are TGCGCCAGCGCCCCGGTACCCGGGGGGGATCAGCCCCAGCATTTT. Translated: CASAPVPGGDQPQHF.

The chain combines TRBV21-1 with TRBJ2-1; the table's D call, TRBD2, was not checked against the DNA. TRBV21-1 is a known pseudogene. This CDR3 contains 19 residues. CDR3 coding DNA: TGTGCCAGCAGCAACCAATTTAGCGGGAGGCCCTCCGCCTACAATGAGCAGTTCTTC. Translation: CASSNQFSGRPSAYNEQFF.

The chain couples TRBV9 to TRBJ2-3; TRBD2 matches at 11 bases. Germline CDR1 SGDLS, CDR2 YYNGEE. This CDR3 is 18 amino acids long. J was trimmed by 0 bases and V by 0 bases; bases with no gene match: 6. The CDR3 region has the DNA TGTGCCAGCAGCGTAGGGCCTAGCGGGGGGCCCAGCACAGATACGCAGTATTTT. Protein product: CASSVGPSGGPSTDTQYF.

The gene calls are TRBV10-3 and TRBJ2-1; possible D gene TRBD2, 6 bases. V was trimmed by 2 bases and J by 8 bases, leaving 13 bases between them. Looked up from germline, CDR1 is ENHRY and CDR2 is SYGVKD. This CDR3 spans 14 amino acids. CDR3 amino acids: CAISEGGGIDEQFF. CDR3 sequence (DNA): TGTGCCATCAGTGAGGGCGGAGGGATCGATGAGCAGTTCTTC.

The rearrangement uses TRBV7-3 and TRBJ2-2; D is unclear. Trimming removed 1 base at V and 3 bases at J, with 3 bases between. CDR1 and CDR2 (germline): SGHTA, FQGTGA. This CDR3 contains 13 residues. CDR3 in amino acids: CASSLKYTGELFF. The DNA of the CDR3 is TGTGCCAGCAGCTTAAAATACACCGGGGAGCTGTTTTTT. The entire variable domain, with the rest obtained from reference TRBV7-3 and TRBJ2-2, is as follows: GAGVSQTPSNKVTEKGKYVELRCDPISGHTALYWYRQSLGQGPEFLIYFQGTGAADDSGLPNDRFFAVRPEGSVSTLKIQRTERGDSAVYLCASSLKYTGELFFGEGSRLTVL.

This clone has just a few counts. This rearrangement joins TRBV7-3 to TRBJ2-2; 8 nucleotides agree with TRBD2. The CDR3 length is 15 residues. V was pared by 5 bases and J by 5 bases, with 7 bases of the junction left unmatched. Germline CDR1 and CDR2: SGHTA and FQGTGA. The CDR3 is CASSLQAGATGELFF. The CDR3 DNA follows: TGTGCCAGCAGCCTTCAAGCGGGAGCGACCGGGGAGCTGTTTTTT.

V gene TRBV30 combines with J gene TRBJ2-5; no definite D call. The CDR3 length is 11 residues. Per germline, CDR1 GTSNPN and CDR2 SVGIG (reference sequence). Trimming took 0 bases from V and 10 from J, leaving 9 bases between them. The CDR3 DNA is TGTGCCTGGAGTGTAGGACCCAACCAGTACTTC. Its translation is CAWSVGPNQYF.

The chain couples TRBV6-5 to TRBJ2-5; D is uncertain. The length of the CDR3 is 11 residues. Trimming cost V 7 bases and J 7 bases, with 10 bases left between them. Germline CDR1 and CDR2: MNHEY and SVGAGI. The CDR3 DNA is TGTGCCAGCAACGGACCTGGGACCCAGTACTTC. It encodes CASNGPGTQYF.

This chain links TRBV6-5 with TRBJ1-5, with 9 bases fitting TRBD1. The CDR3 runs 16 residues. CDR1 is MNHEY and CDR2 is SVGAGI in the germline V gene. The trim removed 2 bases at V and 9 bases at J, leaving 11 bases unmatched. This chain's CDR3 is CASSYRWGQGFGPQHF. CDR3 bases: TGTGCCAGCAGTTACCGCTGGGGACAGGGCTTTGGGCCCCAGCATTTT.

The chain couples TRBV6-6 to TRBJ1-4; D is perhaps TRBD1 (5 bases). This CDR3 contains 16 residues. V was cut by 4 bases and J by 4 bases, with 16 bases left in between. Germline assignment: CDR1 MNHNY and CDR2 SVGAGI (reference sequence). The CDR3 sequence is CASSFPRDPGNEKLFF. CDR3 in DNA: TGTGCCAGCAGTTTCCCCCGGGACCCGGGTAATGAAAAACTGTTTTTT.

This chain joins TRBV28 and TRBJ1-1; no clear D. V was cut by 1 base and J by 1 base, with 7 bases left in between. The CDR3 length is 14 residues. Germline V gives CDR1 MDHEN, CDR2 SYDVKM. Written as DNA, the CDR3 is TGTGCCAGCAGTTTATTTGATGCGAACACTGAAGCTTTCTTT. Residues: CASSLFDANTEAFF.

This clone was seen a handful of times. V usage is TRBV30 and J usage is TRBJ2-1; 9 nucleotides align to TRBD2. The CDR3 extends over 13 amino acids. Germline CDR1 is GTSNPN and CDR2 is SVGIG (reference sequence). The V segment lost 4 bases and the J segment 4 bases; nucleotides outside the gene matches: 2. For the CDR3, the DNA is TGTGCCTGGACTAGCGGGAAATACAATGAGCAGTTCTTC. It encodes CAWTSGKYNEQFF.

The CDR3 region is CASSFAREGGRRNEQFF. CDR3 coding DNA: TGTGCCAGCAGCTTCGCCCGGGAAGGCGGGCGACGAAATGAGCAGTTCTTC. This sequence joins TRBV7-9 and TRBJ2-1; perhaps TRBD2 as D (5 bases). CDR3 length equals 17 residues. Per the germline V gene, CDR1 is SEHNR and CDR2 is FQNEAQ (reference sequence). The V gene lost 3 bases and the J gene lost 7 bases, with 22 bases spanning the gap.

This sequence joins TRBV5-8 and TRBJ1-2; possible D gene TRBD1, 6 bases. The germline gives CDR1 SGHTS, CDR2 YDEGEE. This CDR3 is built from 12 residues. V shed 3 bases and J shed 8 bases, with 11 bases lying between them. In nucleotides, the CDR3 is TGTGCCAGCAGCTCGACAGGAAGAGGCTACACCTTC. It specifies CASSSTGRGYTF.

This chain uses TRBV10-2 with TRBJ2-7; D is ambiguous. Looked up from germline, CDR1 is WSHSY and CDR2 is SAAADI. The CDR3 sequence is 12 residues long. With 4 bases removed from V and 2 bases from J, the gap between germline ends came to 6 bases. CDR3 residues: CASSGAAYEQYF. CDR3 bases: TGCGCCAGCAGTGGGGCGGCCTACGAGCAGTACTTC.

V gene TRBV5-4 combines with J gene TRBJ2-5; D is uncertain. With the DNA end fitting TRBJ2-7 better, the J assignment may be wrong. This CDR3 is 13 amino acids long. The germline V gene has CDR1 SGHNT and CDR2 YYREEE (reference sequence). CDR3 sequence (DNA): TGTGCCAGCAGCGTACGGCGTGACTACGAGCAGTACTTC. Residues: CASSVRRDYEQYF.

The chain uses TRBV7-6 and TRBJ2-5; maybe TRBD1 (5 bases). The CDR3 contains 15 residues. Looked up from germline, CDR1 is SGHVS and CDR2 is FNYEAQ. Deletions cut 1 base from V and 2 bases from J, with 11 bases between. DNA of the CDR3: TGTGCCAGCAGCTTAGACAGGATTCGGCAAGAGACCCAGTACTTC. It specifies CASSLDRIRQETQYF.

The chain couples TRBV18 to TRBJ1-2; no clear D gene. Per the germline V gene, CDR1 is KGHSH and CDR2 is LQKENI. This CDR3 is 15 amino acids long. Trimming shortened V by 3 bases and J by 8 bases, and 19 bases separated the two germline ends. The DNA of the CDR3 is TGTGCCAGCTCACCCAAAAAATCCTCCCAGGAGGGCTACACCTTC. It is translated as CASSPKKSSQEGYTF.

This clone was detected once. This chain uses TRBV2 with TRBJ2-3; unclear D gene. V was clipped by 2 bases and J by 3 bases, with 12 bases between them. Germline V gene lookup returns CDR1 SNHLY and CDR2 FYNNEI. This CDR3 region has 15 residues. The CDR3 region is CASSESEEPTDTQYF. The DNA of the CDR3 is TGTGCCAGCAGTGAAAGCGAGGAACCTACAGATACGCAGTATTTT.